These T cell receptor beta chains were read from a single sample in a study of blood T cell repertoires in COVID-19. The method was immunoSEQ multiplex PCR; TCRdb's version includes in-frame clones alone and lacks a portion of them. This sample has 250,000 or so clones, with roughly 90% found just once. The sequenced sample consisted of peripheral blood. These receptors originate from a woman in her twenties or thirties with active or convalescent COVID-19. Each CDR3 is given with its conserved first and last residue. The D gene is left open where the match is weak. A row's size may be missing; if present it is once, few, many or a size class.

D gene: NA; V gene: TRBV28; clone size: NA; J gene: TRBJ2-5; CDR3 DNA: TGTGCCAGCAGTTTGACAGATTGGCAAGAGACCCAGTACTTC; CDR3 protein: CASSLTDWQETQYF
D gene: NA; V gene: TRBV4-1; clone size: NA; J gene: TRBJ2-5; CDR3 DNA: TGCGCCAGCAGCCATCTCTCCTCGGAGACCCAGTACTTC; CDR3 protein: CASSHLSSETQYF
D gene: NA; V gene: TRBV18; clone size: NA; J gene: TRBJ1-1; CDR3 DNA: TGTGCCAGCCTAGGACGGGGGGGGAACACTGAAGCTTTCTTT; CDR3 protein: CASLGRGGNTEAFF
D gene: TRBD1; V gene: TRBV30; clone size: NA; J gene: TRBJ1-1; CDR3 DNA: TGTGCCTGGACTGGGACAGCGAACACTGAAGCTTTCTTT; CDR3 protein: CAWTGTANTEAFF
D gene: NA; V gene: TRBV6-2/TRBV6-3; clone size: NA; J gene: TRBJ1-1; CDR3 DNA: TGTGCCAGCAGTTACTTAGTAGGGGACACTGAAGCTTTCTTT; CDR3 protein: CASSYLVGDTEAFF
D gene: NA; V gene: TRBV7-9; clone size: NA; J gene: TRBJ1-2; CDR3 DNA: TGTGCCAGCAGCTTAAGCCCGGGGAGAGCTTCCCCTAACTATGGCTACACCTTC; CDR3 protein: CASSLSPGRASPNYGYTF
D gene: TRBD2; V gene: TRBV10-3; clone size: NA; J gene: TRBJ2-1; CDR3 DNA: TGTGCCATCAGTTCAGCGGGGGGAACCTACAATGAGCAGTTCTTC; CDR3 protein: CAISSAGGTYNEQFF
D gene: NA; V gene: TRBV18; clone size: NA; J gene: TRBJ1-6; CDR3 DNA: TGTGCCAGCTCACCAGTACACCAGGTTAATTCACCCCTCCACTTT; CDR3 protein: CASSPVHQVNSPLHF
D gene: NA; V gene: TRBV18; clone size: NA; J gene: TRBJ2-7; CDR3 DNA: TGTGCCAGCTCACCCTCGTACGGACCAGGGTCTCACGAGCAGTACTTC; CDR3 protein: CASSPSYGPGSHEQYF
D gene: NA; V gene: TRBV5-5; clone size: NA; J gene: TRBJ2-4; CDR3 DNA: TGTGCCAGCAGCTCCTCTCTTTTTAGCGTCGTAGCCAAAAACATTCAGTACTTC; CDR3 protein: CASSSSLFSVVAKNIQYF
D gene: NA; V gene: TRBV4-3; clone size: NA; J gene: TRBJ1-1; CDR3 DNA: TGCGCCAGCAGCCAGGGTCGAGGGGGTGACACTGAAGCTTTCTTT; CDR3 protein: CASSQGRGGDTEAFF
D gene: NA; V gene: TRBV9; clone size: once; J gene: TRBJ2-1; CDR3 DNA: TGTGCCAGCAGCGTAGAACTGTACAATGAGCAGTTCTTC; CDR3 protein: CASSVELYNEQFF
D gene: NA; V gene: TRBV12-3/TRBV12-4; clone size: NA; J gene: TRBJ1-1; CDR3 DNA: TGTGCCAGCACCATCGACCGGGGGAGTGAAGCTTTCTTT; CDR3 protein: CASTIDRGSEAFF
D gene: NA; V gene: TRBV11-1; clone size: once; J gene: TRBJ1-1; CDR3 DNA: TGTGCCAGCGGAGCGGGTCTGAACACTGAAGCTTTCTTT; CDR3 protein: CASGAGLNTEAFF
D gene: NA; V gene: TRBV27; clone size: NA; J gene: TRBJ1-5; CDR3 DNA: TGTGCCAGCACCACTTACAGGGCTAGCAATCAGCCCCAGCATTTT; CDR3 protein: CASTTYRASNQPQHF
D gene: NA; V gene: TRBV21-1; clone size: NA; J gene: TRBJ1-5; CDR3 DNA: TGTGCCAGCAGCAAAGACAAAAAGTTCAATCACGGGGAGCATTTT; CDR3 protein: CASSKDKKFNHGEHF
D gene: NA; V gene: TRBV10-1; clone size: NA; J gene: TRBJ1-2; CDR3 DNA: TGCGCCAGCAGTGAGTCCGGACAGTATGGCTACACCTTC; CDR3 protein: CASSESGQYGYTF
D gene: TRBD2; V gene: TRBV6-6; clone size: NA; J gene: TRBJ2-3; CDR3 DNA: TGTGCCAGCAGTTACTCGATCGGGGGAACTAGCGAAAAGTATTTT; CDR3 protein: CASSYSIGGTSEKYF
D gene: TRBD1; V gene: TRBV18; clone size: once; J gene: TRBJ2-5; CDR3 DNA: TGTGCCAGCTCACCAGACAGGGGGCAAGAGACCCAGTACTTC; CDR3 protein: CASSPDRGQETQYF
D gene: NA; V gene: TRBV15; clone size: NA; J gene: TRBJ1-3; CDR3 DNA: TGTGCCACTCGGGGAAGTTCCACAACGAGGGGAAACACCATATATTTT; CDR3 protein: CATRGSSTTRGNTIYF
D gene: NA; V gene: TRBV20-1; clone size: NA; J gene: TRBJ2-7; CDR3 DNA: TGCAGTGCTAGTTATGAGGGTTTGTACGAGCAGTACTTC; CDR3 protein: CSASYEGLYEQYF
D gene: NA; V gene: TRBV6-1; clone size: NA; J gene: TRBJ1-6; CDR3 DNA: TGTGCCAGCAGTGAAGTGATTACAGGTTCACCCCTCCACTTT; CDR3 protein: CASSEVITGSPLHF
D gene: TRBD1; V gene: TRBV28; clone size: NA; J gene: TRBJ1-5; CDR3 DNA: TGTGCCAGCAGTTTAATGGGGACAGGGGGCTCGGGGAGCAATCAGCCCCAGCATTTT; CDR3 protein: CASSLMGTGGSGSNQPQHF
D gene: NA; V gene: TRBV12-3/TRBV12-4; clone size: NA; J gene: TRBJ1-1; CDR3 DNA: TGTGCCAGCAGTTTGTACATGAACACTGAAGCTTTCTTT; CDR3 protein: CASSLYMNTEAFF
D gene: TRBD1; V gene: TRBV24-1; clone size: few; J gene: TRBJ2-7; CDR3 DNA: TGTGCCACCAGTGATCCCGACAGGGCTTACGAGCAGTACTTC; CDR3 protein: CATSDPDRAYEQYF
D gene: NA; V gene: TRBV9; clone size: NA; J gene: TRBJ2-6; CDR3 DNA: TGTGCCAGCAGCGCCGGGGTGAGTGGGGCTGGGGCCAACGTCCTGACTTTC; CDR3 protein: CASSAGVSGAGANVLTF
D gene: TRBD1; V gene: TRBV28; clone size: NA; J gene: TRBJ2-3; CDR3 DNA: TGTGCCAGCAGTTCCCGGGACAGGGTAGGAAATACGCAGTATTTT; CDR3 protein: CASSSRDRVGNTQYF
D gene: TRBD1; V gene: TRBV7-6; clone size: once; J gene: TRBJ1-2; CDR3 DNA: TGTGCCAGCAGCTTAATCCCGGGACAGGGATTTTCTAACTATGGCTACACCTTC; CDR3 protein: CASSLIPGQGFSNYGYTF
D gene: NA; V gene: TRBV7-2; clone size: NA; J gene: TRBJ2-1; CDR3 DNA: TGTGCCAGCAGCTCCGAGGGCGCCCGGGGTGAGCAGTTCTTC; CDR3 protein: CASSSEGARGEQFF
D gene: TRBD1; V gene: TRBV18; clone size: NA; J gene: TRBJ1-1; CDR3 DNA: TGTGCCAGCTCAGTATCGACAGGGGACACTGAAGCTTTCTTT; CDR3 protein: CASSVSTGDTEAFF
D gene: NA; V gene: TRBV7-2; clone size: NA; J gene: TRBJ1-1; CDR3 DNA: TGTGCCAGCAGCTTAGAGAGGGTTGGCACTGAAGCTTTCTTT; CDR3 protein: CASSLERVGTEAFF
D gene: NA; V gene: TRBV7-9; clone size: NA; J gene: TRBJ1-3; CDR3 DNA: TGTGCCAGCAGCTCCTACGAGCAAACGGGCACCATATATTTT; CDR3 protein: CASSSYEQTGTIYF
D gene: TRBD2; V gene: TRBV5-1; clone size: NA; J gene: TRBJ2-3; CDR3 DNA: TGCGCCAGCAGCTTGATCTTGGGGGGGAGGTTAGATACGCAGTATTTT; CDR3 protein: CASSLILGGRLDTQYF
D gene: TRBD2; V gene: TRBV19; clone size: NA; J gene: TRBJ2-5; CDR3 DNA: TGTGCCAGTAGTATAGCCATTAGCGGGGGCGGAGAGACCCAGTACTTC; CDR3 protein: CASSIAISGGGETQYF
D gene: TRBD1; V gene: TRBV6-5; clone size: NA; J gene: TRBJ2-3; CDR3 DNA: TGTGCCAGCAGCGTGGACAGGGTTAGCACAGATACGCAGTATTTT; CDR3 protein: CASSVDRVSTDTQYF
D gene: TRBD1; V gene: TRBV5-5; clone size: NA; J gene: TRBJ2-1; CDR3 DNA: TGTGCCAGCAGCTCTCCCCACCCAGGACAGGGCCATGAGCAGTTCTTC; CDR3 protein: CASSSPHPGQGHEQFF
D gene: NA; V gene: TRBV4-3; clone size: NA; J gene: TRBJ2-1; CDR3 DNA: TGCGCCAGCAGCCAAGGACAGAAGTGGGACAATGAGCAGTTCTTC; CDR3 protein: CASSQGQKWDNEQFF
D gene: TRBD1; V gene: TRBV5-4; clone size: NA; J gene: TRBJ2-2; CDR3 DNA: TGTGCCAGCAGCTGGGGGACAGGGATAGAGTTAAGTGGGGAGCTGTTTTTT; CDR3 protein: CASSWGTGIELSGELFF
D gene: TRBD2; V gene: TRBV7-3; clone size: NA; J gene: TRBJ2-1; CDR3 DNA: TGTGCCAGCAGCTCCCCAGGGACTAGCGGGGGTACCTCCTACAATGAGCAGTTCTTC; CDR3 protein: CASSSPGTSGGTSYNEQFF
D gene: TRBD2; V gene: TRBV9; clone size: once; J gene: TRBJ2-1; CDR3 DNA: TGTGCCAGCAGCTCCCGGGGGGGATCCTACAATGAGCAGTTCTTC; CDR3 protein: CASSSRGGSYNEQFF
D gene: TRBD2; V gene: TRBV18; clone size: few; J gene: TRBJ2-5; CDR3 DNA: TGTGCCAGCTCACCGGCCTTGGGAGGGCAAGAGACCCAGTACTTC; CDR3 protein: CASSPALGGQETQYF
D gene: NA; V gene: TRBV30; clone size: NA; J gene: TRBJ2-5; CDR3 DNA: TGTGCCTGGAGTGTAGGGAGGCAAGAGACCCAGTACTTC; CDR3 protein: CAWSVGRQETQYF
D gene: NA; V gene: TRBV5-6; clone size: few; J gene: TRBJ1-1; CDR3 DNA: TGTGCCAGCAGCCGCCCAGGAGGATTATTGAACACTGAAGCTTTCTTT; CDR3 protein: CASSRPGGLLNTEAFF
D gene: TRBD2; V gene: TRBV12-5; clone size: NA; J gene: TRBJ2-1; CDR3 DNA: TGTGCTAGTGGACCGGCGGGGGGGAACAATGAGCAGTTCTTC; CDR3 protein: CASGPAGGNNEQFF
D gene: TRBD1; V gene: TRBV12-3/TRBV12-4; clone size: NA; J gene: TRBJ1-1; CDR3 DNA: TGTGCCAGCAGTCGGACAGGTTTTGAAGCTTTCTTT; CDR3 protein: CASSRTGFEAFF